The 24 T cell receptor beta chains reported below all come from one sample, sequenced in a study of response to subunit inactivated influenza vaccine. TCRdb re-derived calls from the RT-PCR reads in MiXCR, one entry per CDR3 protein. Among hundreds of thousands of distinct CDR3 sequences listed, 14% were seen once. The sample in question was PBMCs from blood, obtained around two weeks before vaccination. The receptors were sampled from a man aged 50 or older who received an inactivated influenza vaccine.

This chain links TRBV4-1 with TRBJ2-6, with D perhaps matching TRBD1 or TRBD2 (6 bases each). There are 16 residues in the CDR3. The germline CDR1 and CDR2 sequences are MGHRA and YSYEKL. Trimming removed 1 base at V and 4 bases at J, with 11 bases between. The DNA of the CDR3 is TGCGCCAGCAGCCAAGCGGGGGCGCCCGGGGCCAACGTCCTGACTTTC. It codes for CASSQAGAPGANVLTF.

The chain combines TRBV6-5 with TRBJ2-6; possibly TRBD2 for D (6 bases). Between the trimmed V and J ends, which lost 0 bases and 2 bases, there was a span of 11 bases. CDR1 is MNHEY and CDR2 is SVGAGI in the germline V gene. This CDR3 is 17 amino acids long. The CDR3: CASSYSVWEAGANVLTF. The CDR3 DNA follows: TGTGCCAGCAGTTACTCGGTCTGGGAGGCTGGGGCCAACGTCCTGACTTTC.

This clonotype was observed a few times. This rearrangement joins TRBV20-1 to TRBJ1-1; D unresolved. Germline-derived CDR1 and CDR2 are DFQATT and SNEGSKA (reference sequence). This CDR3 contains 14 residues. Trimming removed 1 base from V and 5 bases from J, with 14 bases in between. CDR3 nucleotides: TGCAGTGCTAGAGTAGGCGCGGTGGGAACTGAAGCTTTCTTT. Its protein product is CSARVGAVGTEAFF.

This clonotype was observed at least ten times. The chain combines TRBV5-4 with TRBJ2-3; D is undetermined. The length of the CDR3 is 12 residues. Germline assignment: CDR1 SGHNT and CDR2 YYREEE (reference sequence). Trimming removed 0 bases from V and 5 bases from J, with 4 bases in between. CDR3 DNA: TGTGCCAGCAGCTTGGGGATAGATACGCAGTATTTT. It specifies CASSLGIDTQYF.

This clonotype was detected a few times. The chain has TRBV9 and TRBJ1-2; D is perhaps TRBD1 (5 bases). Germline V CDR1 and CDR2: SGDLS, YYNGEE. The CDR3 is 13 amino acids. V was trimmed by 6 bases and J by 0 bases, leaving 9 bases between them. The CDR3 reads CASNRDANYGYTF. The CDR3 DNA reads TGTGCCAGCAATCGGGACGCTAACTATGGCTACACCTTC. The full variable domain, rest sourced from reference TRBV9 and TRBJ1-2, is DSGVTQTPKHLITATGQRVTLRCSPRSGDLSVYWYQQSLDQGLQFLIQYYNGEERAKGNILERFSAQQFPDLHSELNLSSLELGDSALYFCASNRDANYGYTFGSGTRLTVV.

In nucleotides, the CDR3 is TGTGCCAGTAGTGGAGACCAAAGGAACACTGAAGCTTTCTTT. Encoded protein: CASSGDQRNTEAFF. V and J are TRBV19 and TRBJ1-1; D call uncertain. The V gene lost 5 bases and the J gene lost 1 base, with 11 bases spanning the gap. There are 14 residues in the CDR3. Germline V gives CDR1 LNHDA, CDR2 SQIVND (reference sequence).

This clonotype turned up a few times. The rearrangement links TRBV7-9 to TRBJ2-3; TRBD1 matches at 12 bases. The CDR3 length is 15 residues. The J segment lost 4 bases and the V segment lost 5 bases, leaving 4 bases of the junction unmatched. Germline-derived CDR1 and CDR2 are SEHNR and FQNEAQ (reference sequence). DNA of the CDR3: TGTGCCAGCAGCCCCGGGACAGGGGGCTCAGATACGCAGTATTTT. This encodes CASSPGTGGSDTQYF.

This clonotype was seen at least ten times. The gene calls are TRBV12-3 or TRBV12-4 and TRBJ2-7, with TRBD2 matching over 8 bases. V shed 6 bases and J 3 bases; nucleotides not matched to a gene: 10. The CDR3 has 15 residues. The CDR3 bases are TGTGCCAGCAGCCCCAGCGGGCGGGGGGACTACGAGCAGTACTTC. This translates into CASSPSGRGDYEQYF.

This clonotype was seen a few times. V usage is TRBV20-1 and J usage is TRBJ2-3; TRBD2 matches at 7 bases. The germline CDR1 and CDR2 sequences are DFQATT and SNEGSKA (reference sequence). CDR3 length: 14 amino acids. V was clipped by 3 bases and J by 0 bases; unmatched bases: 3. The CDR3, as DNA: TGCAGTGCTAGGATGGGAGGGAGCACAGATACGCAGTATTTT. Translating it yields CSARMGGSTDTQYF.

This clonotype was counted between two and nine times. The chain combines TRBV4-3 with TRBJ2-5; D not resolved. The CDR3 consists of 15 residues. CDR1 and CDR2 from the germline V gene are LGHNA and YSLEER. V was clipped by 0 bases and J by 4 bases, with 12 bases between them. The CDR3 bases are TGCGCCAGCAGCCAAGATCGTGGGTGGTTAGAGACCCAGTACTTC. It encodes CASSQDRGWLETQYF.

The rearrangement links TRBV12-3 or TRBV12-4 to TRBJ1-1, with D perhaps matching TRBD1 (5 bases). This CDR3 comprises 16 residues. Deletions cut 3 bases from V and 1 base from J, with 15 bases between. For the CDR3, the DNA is TGTGCCAGCAGTTTGCAGGCGAGGGGATCGAACACTGAAGCTTTCTTT. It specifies CASSLQARGSNTEAFF.

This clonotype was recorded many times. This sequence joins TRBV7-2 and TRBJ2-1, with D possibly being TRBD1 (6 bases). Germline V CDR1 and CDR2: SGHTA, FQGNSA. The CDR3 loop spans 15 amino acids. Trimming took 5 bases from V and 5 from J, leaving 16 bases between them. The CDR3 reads CASSRTLQGNNEQFF. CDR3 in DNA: TGTGCCAGCAGCCGAACTTTACAGGGTAACAATGAGCAGTTCTTC. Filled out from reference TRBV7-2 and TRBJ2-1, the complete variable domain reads GAGVSQSPSNKVTEKGKDVELRCDPISGHTALYWYRQSLGQGLEFLIYFQGNSAPDKSGLPSDRFSAERTGGSVSTLTIQRTQQEDSAVYLCASSRTLQGNNEQFFGPGTRLTVL.

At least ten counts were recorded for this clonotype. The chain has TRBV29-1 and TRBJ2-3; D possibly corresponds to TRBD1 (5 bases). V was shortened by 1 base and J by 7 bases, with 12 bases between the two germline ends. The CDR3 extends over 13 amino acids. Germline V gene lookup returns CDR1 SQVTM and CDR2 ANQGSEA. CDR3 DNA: TGCAGCGTTGAAGTGAGCAGGGAAAATACGCAGTATTTT. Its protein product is CSVEVSRENTQYF.

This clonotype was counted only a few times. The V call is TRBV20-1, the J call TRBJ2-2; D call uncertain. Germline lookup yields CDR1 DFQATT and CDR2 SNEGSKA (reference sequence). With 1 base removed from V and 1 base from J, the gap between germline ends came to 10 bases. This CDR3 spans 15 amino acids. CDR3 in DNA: TGCAGTGCTAGAGTTTCCGGATTGAACACCGGGGAGCTGTTTTTT. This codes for CSARVSGLNTGELFF.

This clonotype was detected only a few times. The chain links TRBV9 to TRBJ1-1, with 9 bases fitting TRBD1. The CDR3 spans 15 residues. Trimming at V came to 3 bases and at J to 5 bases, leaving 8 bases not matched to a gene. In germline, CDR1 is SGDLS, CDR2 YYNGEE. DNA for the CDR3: TGTGCCAGCAGCGCCCAACAGACAGGGGGTACTGAAGCTTTCTTT. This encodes CASSAQQTGGTEAFF. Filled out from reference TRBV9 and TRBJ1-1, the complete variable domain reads DSGVTQTPKHLITATGQRVTLRCSPRSGDLSVYWYQQSLDQGLQFLIQYYNGEERAKGNILERFSAQQFPDLHSELNLSSLELGDSALYFCASSAQQTGGTEAFFGQGTRLTVV.

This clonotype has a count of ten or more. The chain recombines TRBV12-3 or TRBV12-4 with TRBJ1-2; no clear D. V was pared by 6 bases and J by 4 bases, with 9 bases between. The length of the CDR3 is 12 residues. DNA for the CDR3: TGTGCCAGCAGCGACCGGGGCTATGGCTACACCTTC. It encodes CASSDRGYGYTF.

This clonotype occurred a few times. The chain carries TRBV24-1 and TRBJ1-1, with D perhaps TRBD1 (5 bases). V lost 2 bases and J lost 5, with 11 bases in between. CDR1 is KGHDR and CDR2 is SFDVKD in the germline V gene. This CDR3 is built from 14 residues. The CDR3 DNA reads TGTGCCACCAGTGATTCCCAAACAGGAACTGAAGCTTTCTTT. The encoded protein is CATSDSQTGTEAFF.

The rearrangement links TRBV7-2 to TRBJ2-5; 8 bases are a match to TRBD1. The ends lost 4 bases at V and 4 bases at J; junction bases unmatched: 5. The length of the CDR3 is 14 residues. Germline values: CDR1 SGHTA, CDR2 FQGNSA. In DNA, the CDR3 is TGTGCCAGCAGCTACCAGGGGGCTGGAGAGACCCAGTACTTC. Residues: CASSYQGAGETQYF.

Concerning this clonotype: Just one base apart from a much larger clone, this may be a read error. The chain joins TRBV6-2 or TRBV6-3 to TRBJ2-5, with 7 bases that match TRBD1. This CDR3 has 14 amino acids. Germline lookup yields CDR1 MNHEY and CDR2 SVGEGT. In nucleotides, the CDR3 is TGTGCCAGCAGTAAGAGGGACAGCCAAGAGACCCATTACTTC. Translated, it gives CASSKRDSQETHYF.

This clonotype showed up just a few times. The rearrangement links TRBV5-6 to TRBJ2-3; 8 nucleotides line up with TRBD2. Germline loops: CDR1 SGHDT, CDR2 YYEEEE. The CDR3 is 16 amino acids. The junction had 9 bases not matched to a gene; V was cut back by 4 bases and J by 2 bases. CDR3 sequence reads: CASSPPGLVYTDTQYF. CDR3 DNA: TGTGCCAGCAGCCCTCCGGGACTAGTGTACACAGATACGCAGTATTTT.

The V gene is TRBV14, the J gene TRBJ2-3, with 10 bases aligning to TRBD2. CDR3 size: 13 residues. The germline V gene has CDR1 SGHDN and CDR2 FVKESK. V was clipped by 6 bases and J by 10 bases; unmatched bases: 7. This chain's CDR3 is CASRSIAGGAQYF. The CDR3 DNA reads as TGTGCCAGCAGGAGTATAGCGGGAGGTGCGCAGTATTTT.

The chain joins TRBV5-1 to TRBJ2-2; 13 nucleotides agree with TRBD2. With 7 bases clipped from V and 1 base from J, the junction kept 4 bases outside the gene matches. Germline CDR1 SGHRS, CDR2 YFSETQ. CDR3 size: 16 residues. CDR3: CASRLAGGLNTGELFF. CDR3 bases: TGCGCCAGCCGACTAGCGGGGGGCCTGAACACCGGGGAGCTGTTTTTT.

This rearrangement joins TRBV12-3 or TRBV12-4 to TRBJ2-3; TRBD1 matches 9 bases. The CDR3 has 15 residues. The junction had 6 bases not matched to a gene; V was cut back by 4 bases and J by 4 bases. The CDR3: CASSSRGTGSDTQYF. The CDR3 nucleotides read TGTGCCAGCAGTTCCAGGGGGACAGGGTCAGATACGCAGTATTTT.

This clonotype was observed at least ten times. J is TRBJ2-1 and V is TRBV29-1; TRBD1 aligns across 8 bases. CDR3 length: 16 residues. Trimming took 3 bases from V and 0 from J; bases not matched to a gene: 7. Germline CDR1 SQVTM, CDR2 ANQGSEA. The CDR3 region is CSVDRPDRGSYNEQFF. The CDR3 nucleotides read TGCAGCGTTGACCGCCCCGACAGGGGCTCCTACAATGAGCAGTTCTTC.